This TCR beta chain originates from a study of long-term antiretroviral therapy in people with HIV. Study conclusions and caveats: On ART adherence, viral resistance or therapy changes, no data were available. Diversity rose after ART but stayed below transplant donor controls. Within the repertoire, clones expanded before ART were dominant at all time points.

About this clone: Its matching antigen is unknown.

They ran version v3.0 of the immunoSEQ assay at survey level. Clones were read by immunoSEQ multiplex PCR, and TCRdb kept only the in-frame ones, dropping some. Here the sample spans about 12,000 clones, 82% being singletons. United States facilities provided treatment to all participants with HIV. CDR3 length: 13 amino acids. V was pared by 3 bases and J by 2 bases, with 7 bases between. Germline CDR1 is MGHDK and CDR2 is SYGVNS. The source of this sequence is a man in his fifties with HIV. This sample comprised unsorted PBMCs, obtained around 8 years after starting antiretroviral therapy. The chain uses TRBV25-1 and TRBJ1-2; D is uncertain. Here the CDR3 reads CASSDGPNYGYTF. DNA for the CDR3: TGTGCCAGCAGTGATGGCCCCAACTATGGCTACACCTTC.